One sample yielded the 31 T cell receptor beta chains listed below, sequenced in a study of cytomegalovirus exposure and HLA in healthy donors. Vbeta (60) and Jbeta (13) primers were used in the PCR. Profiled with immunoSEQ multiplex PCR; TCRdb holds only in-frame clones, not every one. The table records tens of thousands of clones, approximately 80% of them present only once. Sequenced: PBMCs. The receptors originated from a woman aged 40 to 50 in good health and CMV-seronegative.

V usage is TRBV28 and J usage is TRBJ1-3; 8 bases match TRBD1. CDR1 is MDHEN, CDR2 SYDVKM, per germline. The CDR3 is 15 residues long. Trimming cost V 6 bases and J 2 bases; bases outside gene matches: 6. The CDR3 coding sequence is TGTGCCAGCAGCCCCCAGACAGGGGCTGGAAACACCATATATTTT. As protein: CASSPQTGAGNTIYF.

The CDR3 loop is CASSLLGMGQPQHF. The CDR3 DNA reads as TGTGCCAGCAGTTTACTAGGAATGGGTCAGCCCCAGCATTTT. V and J are TRBV27 and TRBJ1-5; D is undetermined. This CDR3 is built from 14 residues. Germline CDR1 and CDR2: MNHEY and SMNVEV (reference sequence). Deletions cut 2 bases from V and 6 bases from J, with 11 bases between.

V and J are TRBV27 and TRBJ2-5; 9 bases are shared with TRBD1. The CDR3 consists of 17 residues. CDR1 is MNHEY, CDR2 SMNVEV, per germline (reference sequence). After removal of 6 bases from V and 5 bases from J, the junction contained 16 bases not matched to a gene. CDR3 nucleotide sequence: TGTGCCAGCAGACCCACCTTGAGAAGACAGGGGGGGGAGACCCAGTACTTC. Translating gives CASRPTLRRQGGETQYF.

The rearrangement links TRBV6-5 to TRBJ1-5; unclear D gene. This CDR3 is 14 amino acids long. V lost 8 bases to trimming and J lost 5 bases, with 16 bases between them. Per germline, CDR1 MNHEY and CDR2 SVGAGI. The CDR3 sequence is CASHLQDPHQPQHF. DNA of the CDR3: TGTGCCAGCCATTTACAAGATCCACATCAGCCCCAGCATTTT.

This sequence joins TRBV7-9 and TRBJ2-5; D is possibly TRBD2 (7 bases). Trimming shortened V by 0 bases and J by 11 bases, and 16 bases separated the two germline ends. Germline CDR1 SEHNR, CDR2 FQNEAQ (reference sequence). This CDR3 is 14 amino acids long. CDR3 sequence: CASSLAEGEGEQYF. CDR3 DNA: TGTGCCAGCAGCTTAGCGGAGGGGGAGGGGGAGCAGTACTTC.

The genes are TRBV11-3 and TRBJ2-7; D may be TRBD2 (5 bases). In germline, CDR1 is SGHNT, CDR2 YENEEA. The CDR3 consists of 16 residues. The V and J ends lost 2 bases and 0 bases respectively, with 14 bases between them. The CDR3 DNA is TGTGCCAGCAGCTTATGGAGTTGGGAGACCTCCTACGAGCAGTACTTC. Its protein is CASSLWSWETSYEQYF.

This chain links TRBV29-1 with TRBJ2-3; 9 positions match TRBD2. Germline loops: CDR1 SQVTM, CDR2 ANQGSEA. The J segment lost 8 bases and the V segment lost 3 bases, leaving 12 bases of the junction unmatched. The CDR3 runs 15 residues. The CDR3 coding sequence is TGCAGCGTTGACCGGGAGGGCGGGGGGGCTTCTACGCAGTATTTT. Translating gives CSVDREGGGASTQYF.

For the CDR3, the DNA is TGTGCCAGCACCTTGGACAGGGGGCGTTACACCGGGGAGCTGTTTTTT. Translation: CASTLDRGRYTGELFF. The chain is built from TRBV2 and TRBJ2-2; 11 bases agree with TRBD1. With 7 bases clipped from V and 3 bases from J, the junction kept 7 bases outside the gene matches. There are 16 residues in the CDR3. Looked up from germline, CDR1 is SNHLY and CDR2 is FYNNEI.

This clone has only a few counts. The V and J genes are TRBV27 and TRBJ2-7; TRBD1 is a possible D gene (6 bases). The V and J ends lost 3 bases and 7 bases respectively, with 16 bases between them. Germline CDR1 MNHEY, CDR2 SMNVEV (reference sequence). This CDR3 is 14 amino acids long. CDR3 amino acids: CASSFNRAIGEQYF. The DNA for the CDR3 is TGTGCCAGCAGTTTTAACAGGGCAATAGGTGAGCAGTACTTC.

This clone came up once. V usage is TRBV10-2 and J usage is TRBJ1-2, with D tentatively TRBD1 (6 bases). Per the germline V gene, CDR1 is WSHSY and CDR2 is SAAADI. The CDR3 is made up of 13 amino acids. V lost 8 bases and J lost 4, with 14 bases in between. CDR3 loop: CASSTGPLYGYTF. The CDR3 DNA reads TGCGCCAGCTCGACAGGACCCCTCTATGGCTACACCTTC.

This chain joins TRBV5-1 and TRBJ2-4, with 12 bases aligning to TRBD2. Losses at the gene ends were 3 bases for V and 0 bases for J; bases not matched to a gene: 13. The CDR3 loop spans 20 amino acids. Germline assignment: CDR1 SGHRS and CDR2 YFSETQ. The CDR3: CASSSLAPGLAGLAKNIQYF. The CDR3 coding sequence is TGCGCCAGCAGCTCTCTCGCCCCCGGACTAGCGGGATTAGCCAAAAACATTCAGTACTTC.

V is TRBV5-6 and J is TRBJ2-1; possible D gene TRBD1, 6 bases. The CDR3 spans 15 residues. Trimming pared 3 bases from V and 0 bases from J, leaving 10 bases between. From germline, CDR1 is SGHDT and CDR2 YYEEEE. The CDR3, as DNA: TGTGCCAGCAGCTACACAGGGAGCTCCTACAATGAGCAGTTCTTC. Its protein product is CASSYTGSSYNEQFF. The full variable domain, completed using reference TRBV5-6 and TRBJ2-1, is DAGVTQSPTHLIKTRGQQVTLRCSPKSGHDTVSWYQQALGQGPQFIFQYYEEEERQRGNFPDRFSGHQFPNYSSELNVNALLLGDSALYLCASSYTGSSYNEQFFGPGTRLTVL.

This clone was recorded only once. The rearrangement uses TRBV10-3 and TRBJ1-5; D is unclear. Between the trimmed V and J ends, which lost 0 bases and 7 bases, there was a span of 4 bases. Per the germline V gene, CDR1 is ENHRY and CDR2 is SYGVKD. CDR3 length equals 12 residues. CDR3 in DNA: TGTGCCATCAGTGAGTCCTTGCAGCCCCAGCATTTT. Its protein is CAISESLQPQHF.

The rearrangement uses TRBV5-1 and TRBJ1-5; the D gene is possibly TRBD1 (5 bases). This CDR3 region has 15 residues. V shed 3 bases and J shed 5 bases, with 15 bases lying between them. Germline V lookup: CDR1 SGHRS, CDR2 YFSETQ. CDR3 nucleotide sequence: TGCGCCAGCAGCTCCGCAGGGAATTCGGATCAGCCCCAGCATTTT. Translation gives CASSSAGNSDQPQHF.

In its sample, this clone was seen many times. The CDR3 DNA reads TGCGCCAGCAGCTTCGGTCACTGGCGGGGGGTCACAGATACGCAGTATTTT. The encoded protein is CASSFGHWRGVTDTQYF. This rearrangement joins TRBV5-1 to TRBJ2-3; 8 bases are a match to TRBD2. V dropped 2 bases and J dropped 2; count of bases not matched to a gene: 10. Germline V lookup: CDR1 SGHRS, CDR2 YFSETQ. CDR3 size: 17 residues.

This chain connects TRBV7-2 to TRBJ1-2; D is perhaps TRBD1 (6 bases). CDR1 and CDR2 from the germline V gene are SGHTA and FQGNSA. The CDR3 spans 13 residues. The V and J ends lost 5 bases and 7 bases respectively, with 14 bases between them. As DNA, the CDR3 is TGTGCCAGCAGCCTCGGGGGGGCTCGTGGCTACACCTTC. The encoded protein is CASSLGGARGYTF.

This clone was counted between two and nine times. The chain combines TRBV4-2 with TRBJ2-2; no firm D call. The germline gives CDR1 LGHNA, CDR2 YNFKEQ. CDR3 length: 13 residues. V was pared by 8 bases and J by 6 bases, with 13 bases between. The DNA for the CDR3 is TGTGCCAGCGGGCTACAAAGGTCCGGGGAGCTGTTTTTT. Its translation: CASGLQRSGELFF.

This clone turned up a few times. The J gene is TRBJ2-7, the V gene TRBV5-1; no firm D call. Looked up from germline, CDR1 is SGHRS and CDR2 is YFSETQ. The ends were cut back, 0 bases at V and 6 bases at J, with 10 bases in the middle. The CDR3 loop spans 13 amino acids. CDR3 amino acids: CASSLERSREQYF. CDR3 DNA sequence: TGCGCCAGCAGCTTGGAACGGAGCCGCGAGCAGTACTTC.

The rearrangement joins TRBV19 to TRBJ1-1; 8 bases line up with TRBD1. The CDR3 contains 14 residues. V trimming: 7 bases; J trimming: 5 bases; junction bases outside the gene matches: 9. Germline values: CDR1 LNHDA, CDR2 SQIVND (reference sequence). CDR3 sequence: CASTSQGAETEAFF. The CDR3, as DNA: TGTGCCAGTACGTCCCAGGGGGCGGAAACTGAAGCTTTCTTT.

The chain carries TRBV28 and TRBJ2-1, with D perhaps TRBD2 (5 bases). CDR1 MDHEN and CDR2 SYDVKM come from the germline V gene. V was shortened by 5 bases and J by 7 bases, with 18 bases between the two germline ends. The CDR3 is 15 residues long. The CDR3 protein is CASSLEWAGKNEQFF. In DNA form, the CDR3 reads TGTGCCAGCAGTCTCGAATGGGCGGGTAAGAATGAGCAGTTCTTC.

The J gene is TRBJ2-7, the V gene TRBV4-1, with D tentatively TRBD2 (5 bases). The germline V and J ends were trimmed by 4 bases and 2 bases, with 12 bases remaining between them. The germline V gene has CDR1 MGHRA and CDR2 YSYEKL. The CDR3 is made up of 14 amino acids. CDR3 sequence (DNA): TGCGCCAGCAGCCCTCCGGGGTTTCCCTACGAGCAGTACTTC. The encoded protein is CASSPPGFPYEQYF.

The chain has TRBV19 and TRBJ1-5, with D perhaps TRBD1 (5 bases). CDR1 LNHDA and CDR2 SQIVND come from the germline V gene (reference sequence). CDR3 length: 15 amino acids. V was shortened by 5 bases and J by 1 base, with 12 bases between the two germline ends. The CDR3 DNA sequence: TGTGCCAGTAGTGATCAGGGTCTGAGCAATCAGCCCCAGCATTTT. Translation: CASSDQGLSNQPQHF.

The CDR3 DNA follows: TGTGCCAGCAGCTTACTTAGGGGACTTACGGACACCGGGGAGCTGTTTTTT. This codes for CASSLLRGLTDTGELFF. The chain combines TRBV11-2 with TRBJ2-2, with D possibly being TRBD2 (6 bases). Germline CDR1 and CDR2: SGHAT and FQNNGV. The length of the CDR3 is 17 residues. V was shortened by 2 bases and J by 3 bases, with 16 bases between the two germline ends. Full variable domain (rest looked up from reference TRBV11-2 and TRBJ2-2): EAGVAQSPRYKIIEKRQSVAFWCNPISGHATLYWYQQILGQGPKLLIQFQNNGVVDDSQLPKDRFSAERLKGVDSTLKIQPAKLEDSAVYLCASSLLRGLTDTGELFFGEGSRLTVL.

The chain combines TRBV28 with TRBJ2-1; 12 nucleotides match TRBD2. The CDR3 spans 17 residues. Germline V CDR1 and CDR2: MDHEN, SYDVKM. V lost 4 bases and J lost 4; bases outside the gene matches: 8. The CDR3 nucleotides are TGTGCCAGCAGTTCTACCCCGACTAGCGGGAGTTACAATGAGCAGTTCTTC. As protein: CASSSTPTSGSYNEQFF. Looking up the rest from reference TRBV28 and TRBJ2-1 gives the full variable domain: DVKVTQSSRYLVKRTGEKVFLECVQDMDHENMFWYRQDPGLGLRLIYFSYDVKMKEKGDIPEGYSVSREKKERFSLILESASTNQTSMYLCASSSTPTSGSYNEQFFGPGTRLTVL.

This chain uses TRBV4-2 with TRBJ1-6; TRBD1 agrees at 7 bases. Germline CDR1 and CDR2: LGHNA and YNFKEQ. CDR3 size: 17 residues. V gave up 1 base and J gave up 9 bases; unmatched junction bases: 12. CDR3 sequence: CASSQVRGGDSGSPLHF. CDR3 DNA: TGTGCCAGCAGCCAAGTCAGGGGCGGGGACAGCGGTTCACCCCTCCACTTT.

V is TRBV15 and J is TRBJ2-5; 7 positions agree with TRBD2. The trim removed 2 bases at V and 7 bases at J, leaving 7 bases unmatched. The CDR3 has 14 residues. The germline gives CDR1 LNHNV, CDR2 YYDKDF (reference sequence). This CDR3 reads CATSRPGLGGTQYF. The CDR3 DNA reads TGTGCCACCAGCAGACCAGGACTAGGTGGGACCCAGTACTTC. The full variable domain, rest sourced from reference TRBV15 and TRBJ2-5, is DAMVIQNPRYQVTQFGKPVTLSCSQTLNHNVMYWYQQKSSQAPKLLFHYYDKDFNNEADTPDNFQSRRPNTSFCFLDIRSPGLGDTAMYLCATSRPGLGGTQYFGPGTRLLVL.

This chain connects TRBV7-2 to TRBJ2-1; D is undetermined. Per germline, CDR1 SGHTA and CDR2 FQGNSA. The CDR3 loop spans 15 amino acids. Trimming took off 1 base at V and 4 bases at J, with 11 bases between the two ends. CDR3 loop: CASSLDIGGYNEQFF. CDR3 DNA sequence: TGTGCCAGCAGCTTAGACATTGGCGGTTACAATGAGCAGTTCTTC. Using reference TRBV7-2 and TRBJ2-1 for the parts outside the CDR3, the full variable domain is GAGVSQSPSNKVTEKGKDVELRCDPISGHTALYWYRQSLGQGLEFLIYFQGNSAPDKSGLPSDRFSAERTGGSVSTLTIQRTQQEDSAVYLCASSLDIGGYNEQFFGPGTRLTVL.

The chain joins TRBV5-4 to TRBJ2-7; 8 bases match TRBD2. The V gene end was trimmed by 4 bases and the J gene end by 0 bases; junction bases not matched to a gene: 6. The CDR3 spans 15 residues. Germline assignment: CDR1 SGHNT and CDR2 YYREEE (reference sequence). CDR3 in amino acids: CASSPTSGGSYEQYF. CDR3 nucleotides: TGTGCCAGCAGCCCAACGAGCGGGGGCTCCTACGAGCAGTACTTC.

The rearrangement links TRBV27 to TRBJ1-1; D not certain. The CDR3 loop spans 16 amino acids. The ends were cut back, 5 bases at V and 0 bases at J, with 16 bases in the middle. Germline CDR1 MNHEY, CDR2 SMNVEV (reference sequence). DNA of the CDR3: TGTGCCAGCAGTGCTCAGAAGTTCCAAGTGAACACTGAAGCTTTCTTT. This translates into CASSAQKFQVNTEAFF.

CDR3 nucleotide sequence: TGTGCCCACGACAACTCTGGAAACACCATATATTTT. Its protein is CAHDNSGNTIYF. The V and J genes are TRBV7-9 and TRBJ1-3; no firm D call. The germline V and J ends were trimmed by 11 bases and 0 bases, with 8 bases remaining between them. The CDR3 runs to 12 residues. The germline CDR1 and CDR2 sequences are SEHNR and FQNEAQ (reference sequence).

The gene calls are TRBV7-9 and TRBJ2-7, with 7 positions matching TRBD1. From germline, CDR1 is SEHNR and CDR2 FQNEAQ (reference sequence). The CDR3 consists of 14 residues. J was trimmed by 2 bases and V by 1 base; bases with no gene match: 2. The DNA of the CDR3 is TGTGCCAGCAGCTTAGGGACAGGAACCTACGAGCAGTACTTC. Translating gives CASSLGTGTYEQYF.